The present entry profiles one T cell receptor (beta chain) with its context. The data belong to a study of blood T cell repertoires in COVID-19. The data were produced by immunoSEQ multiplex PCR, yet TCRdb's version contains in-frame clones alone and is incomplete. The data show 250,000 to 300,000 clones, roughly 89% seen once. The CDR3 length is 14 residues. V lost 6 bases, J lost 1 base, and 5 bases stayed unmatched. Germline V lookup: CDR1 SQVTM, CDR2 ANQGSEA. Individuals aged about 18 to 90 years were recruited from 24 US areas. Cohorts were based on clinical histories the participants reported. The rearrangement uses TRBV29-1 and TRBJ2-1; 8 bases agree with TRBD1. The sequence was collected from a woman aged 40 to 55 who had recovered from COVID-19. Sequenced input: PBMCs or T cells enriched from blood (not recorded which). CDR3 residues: CSVPGQGSYNEQFF. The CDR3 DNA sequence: TGCAGCGTACCCGGACAGGGTTCCTACAATGAGCAGTTCTTC.